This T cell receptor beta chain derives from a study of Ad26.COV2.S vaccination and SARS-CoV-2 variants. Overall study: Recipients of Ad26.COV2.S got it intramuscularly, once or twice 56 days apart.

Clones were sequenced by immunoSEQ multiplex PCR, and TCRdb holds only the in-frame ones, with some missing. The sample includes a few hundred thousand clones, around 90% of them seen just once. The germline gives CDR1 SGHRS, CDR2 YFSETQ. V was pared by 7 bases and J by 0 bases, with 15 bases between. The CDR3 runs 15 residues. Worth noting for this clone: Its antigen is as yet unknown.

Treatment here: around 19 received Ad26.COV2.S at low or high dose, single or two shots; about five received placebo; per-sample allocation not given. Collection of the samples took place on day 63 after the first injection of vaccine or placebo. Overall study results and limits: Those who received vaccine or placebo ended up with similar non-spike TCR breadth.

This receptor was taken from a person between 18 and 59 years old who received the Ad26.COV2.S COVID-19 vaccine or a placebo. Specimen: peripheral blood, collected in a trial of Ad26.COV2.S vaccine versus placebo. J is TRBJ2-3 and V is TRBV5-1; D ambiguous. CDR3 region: CASGWTTASTDTQYF. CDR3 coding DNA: TGCGCCAGCGGGTGGACCACTGCTAGCACAGATACGCAGTATTTT.